The rows below give T cell receptor beta chains drawn from one sample of a study of blood T cells in healthy people across ages. Each CDR3 protein gets one entry after TCRdb re-called the 5' RACE reads with MiXCR. Counted here are roughly 730,000 distinct CDR3 sequences, roughly three fifths occurring once; the ten biggest clones make up roughly 24%. The sequencing sample was made of blood. The receptor set was obtained from a man aged 35-49 years in good health. Each CDR3 is given with its conserved first and last residue. The D gene is left open where the match is weak. Some rows have no size entry. The others give once, few or many, or a class for an expanded clone.

cdr3_length,v_call,j_call,d_call,clone_size,cdr3_aa,cdr3_nt
15,TRBV6-1,TRBJ2-5,-,-,CASSLPEGTRKTQYF,TGTGCCAGCAGTCTACCCGAGGGGACGCGAAAGACCCAGTACTTC
14,TRBV20-1,TRBJ1-2,-,many,CSATKPGATYGYTF,TGCAGTGCTACAAAGCCGGGGGCCACTTATGGCTACACCTTC
14,TRBV20-1,TRBJ1-1,-,-,CSARVGLMNTEAFF,TGCAGTGCTAGAGTCGGCTTAATGAACACTGAAGCTTTCTTT
14,TRBV5-1,TRBJ1-2,-,-,CASSLDSVMDGYTF,TGCGCCAGCAGCTTGGACAGTGTAATGGATGGCTACACCTTC
18,TRBV5-1,TRBJ1-2,TRBD1,few,CASSLEPGQGAPYDGYTF,TGCGCCAGCAGCTTGGAGCCGGGACAGGGGGCGCCTTACGATGGCTACACCTTC
18,TRBV7-2,TRBJ2-6,TRBD1,-,CASSIRTGGGTGANVLTF,TGTGCCAGCAGCATACGGACAGGGGGCGGGACTGGGGCCAACGTCCTGACTTTC
16,TRBV7-2,TRBJ2-7,TRBD1,-,CASSLAQGANSYEQYF,TGTGCCAGCAGCTTAGCACAGGGGGCTAATTCCTACGAGCAGTACTTC
13,TRBV3-1,TRBJ1-6,-,-,CASSQGANSPLHF,TGTGCCAGCAGCCAAGGGGCGAATTCACCCCTCCACTTT
14,TRBV28,TRBJ2-4,TRBD1,few,CASSQRAGGNIQYF,TGTGCCAGCAGTCAAAGGGCAGGGGGCAACATTCAGTACTTC
12,TRBV7-2,TRBJ1-4,-,-,CASSLDGEKLFF,TGTGCCAGCAGCTTGGACGGGGAAAAACTGTTTTTT
13,TRBV3-1,TRBJ2-5,TRBD1,few,CASTRQGAETQYF,TGTGCCAGCACCCGACAGGGGGCCGAGACCCAGTACTTC
14,TRBV6-6,TRBJ1-6,-,few,CASSSSSSNSPLHF,TGTGCCAGCAGTTCATCCAGCTCCAATTCACCCCTCCACTTT
13,TRBV12-3/TRBV12-4,TRBJ2-2,-,few,CASSPGVAGELFF,TGTGCCAGCAGCCCCGGGGTGGCCGGGGAGCTGTTTTTT
17,TRBV12-3/TRBV12-4,TRBJ2-3,TRBD2,-,CASRRRLAGGDSDTQYF,TGTGCCAGCAGGCGGAGGTTGGCGGGAGGGGATTCAGATACGCAGTATTTT
15,TRBV7-8,TRBJ2-7,-,-,CASSPRPQLVYEQYF,TGTGCCAGCAGCCCGCGGCCCCAACTAGTCTACGAGCAGTACTTC
16,TRBV2,TRBJ1-2,-,-,CASCQNGGRAPYGYTF,TGTGCCAGCTGCCAGAACGGGGGGCGCGCCCCCTATGGCTACACCTTC
15,TRBV9,TRBJ1-2,-,-,CASSVGDATNYGYTF,TGTGCCAGCAGCGTAGGGGACGCAACTAACTATGGCTACACCTTC
15,TRBV5-5,TRBJ1-2,-,-,CASSRDSTANYGYTF,TGTGCCAGCAGCCGGGATTCCACAGCTAACTATGGCTACACCTTC
13,TRBV27,TRBJ2-5,-,-,CASRAGTQSDQYF,TGTGCCAGCCGGGCCGGGACACAAAGTGACCAGTACTTC
17,TRBV4-1,TRBJ2-1,TRBD2,-,CASSQGPLAGGPNEQFF,TGCGCCAGCAGCCAAGGTCCTCTAGCGGGAGGGCCAAATGAGCAGTTCTTC
16,TRBV12-3/TRBV12-4,TRBJ1-5,-,-,CASSSGLPLRHQPQHF,TGTGCCAGCAGTTCGGGCCTTCCTTTGAGGCATCAGCCCCAGCATTTT
13,TRBV6-2/TRBV6-3,TRBJ2-7,-,-,CASIKESSYEQYF,TGTGCCAGCATTAAGGAAAGCTCCTACGAGCAGTACTTC
16,TRBV14,TRBJ2-1,TRBD2,-,CASSQPGGSTYNEQFF,TGTGCCAGCAGCCAACCGGGGGGGAGCACCTACAATGAGCAGTTCTTC
15,TRBV5-1,TRBJ2-6,-,few,CASSADSSGANVLTF,TGCGCCAGCAGCGCAGACAGCTCTGGGGCCAACGTCCTGACTTTC
20,TRBV6-2/TRBV6-3,TRBJ2-2,-,-,CASSYSYRPVSGRNTGELFF,TGTGCCAGCAGTTACTCTTATCGACCCGTGTCCGGGAGGAACACCGGGGAGCTGTTTTTT
14,TRBV12-3/TRBV12-4,TRBJ2-7,-,few,CASRGLIASYEQYF,TGTGCCAGCAGAGGACTCATAGCTTCCTACGAGCAGTACTTC
10,TRBV30,TRBJ2-5,-,-,CAWSSETQYF,TGTGCCTGGAGTTCGGAGACCCAGTACTTC
13,TRBV4-3,TRBJ2-3,-,-,CASSQRRWDTQYF,TGCGCCAGCAGCCAGCGACGGTGGGATACGCAGTATTTT
14,TRBV6-2/TRBV6-3,TRBJ2-5,TRBD2,-,CASMSSGGQETQYF,TGTGCCAGCATGTCGTCGGGGGGTCAAGAGACCCAGTACTTC
17,TRBV7-2,TRBJ1-6,-,-,CASSLTGPGTLGTPLHF,TGTGCCAGCAGCTTAACAGGACCGGGGACCCTAGGGACACCCCTCCACTTT
17,TRBV5-1,TRBJ2-6,-,-,CASSYSPTGSGANVLTF,TGCGCCAGCAGCTATTCCCCAACGGGCTCTGGGGCCAACGTCCTGACTTTC
13,TRBV10-3,TRBJ1-2,TRBD1,-,CAINTRTGGGYTF,TGTGCCATCAACACAAGGACAGGCGGCGGCTACACCTTC
13,TRBV12-3/TRBV12-4,TRBJ1-4,-,-,CASSVQSNEKLFF,TGTGCCAGCAGTGTACAGTCTAATGAAAAACTGTTTTTT
15,TRBV29-1,TRBJ2-3,-,-,CSVETGTRSTDTQYF,TGCAGCGTTGAGACGGGGACACGGAGCACAGATACGCAGTATTTT
13,TRBV20-1,TRBJ2-1,-,-,CRGMGPGLNEQFF,TGCAGGGGGATGGGTCCAGGACTCAATGAGCAGTTCTTC
16,TRBV6-5,TRBJ2-3,TRBD1,few,CASSRKTGTGSRTQYF,TGTGCCAGCAGTAGAAAAACCGGGACAGGTAGTAGGACGCAGTATTTT
14,TRBV20-1,TRBJ2-1,TRBD2,-,CSARVGGVNNEQFF,TGCAGTGCTAGAGTGGGGGGGGTGAACAATGAGCAGTTCTTC
14,TRBV7-2,TRBJ2-3,-,-,CASSQSGITDTQYF,TGTGCCAGCAGCCAAAGCGGAATCACAGATACGCAGTATTTT
13,TRBV27,TRBJ2-5,-,-,CASKVYGGETQYF,TGTGCCAGCAAGGTCTACGGTGGGGAGACCCAGTACTTC
14,TRBV20-1,TRBJ1-6,-,once,CSASYLQKGSPLHF,TGCAGTGCTAGTTATTTACAGAAGGGTTCACCCCTCCACTTT